The 21 T cell receptor beta chains below all came from one sample that was sequenced in a study of blood T cell repertoires in COVID-19. Libraries were prepared by immunoSEQ multiplex PCR; TCRdb keeps only in-frame clonotypes and omits some of them. The table shows about 300,000 clones, with 80% to 90% occurring only once. Input material: PBMCs or T cells enriched from blood (not recorded which). The source is a young man who had recovered from COVID-19.

The genes are TRBV5-8 and TRBJ2-7; D is undetermined. CDR3 length: 13 residues. The germline V gene encodes CDR1 SGHTS and CDR2 YDEGEE. The V and J ends lost 4 bases and 3 bases respectively, with 11 bases between them. The CDR3: CASSLQAFYEQYF. In DNA, the CDR3 is TGTGCCAGCAGCCTCCAGGCATTCTACGAGCAGTACTTC.

Only a few counts were recorded for this clone. This chain uses TRBV5-6 with TRBJ1-5, with 7 bases fitting TRBD1. Trimming took 4 bases from V and 3 from J; bases not matched to a gene: 4. The length of the CDR3 is 14 residues. CDR1 is SGHDT, CDR2 YYEEEE, per germline. The CDR3 nucleotides are TGTGCCAGCAGCCACAGGGGCCACAATCAGCCCCAGCATTTT. Translated: CASSHRGHNQPQHF.

The chain recombines TRBV28 with TRBJ2-7, with 7 bases matching TRBD1. The CDR3 is 14 amino acids. Germline V lookup: CDR1 MDHEN, CDR2 SYDVKM. V shed 8 bases, J shed 3 bases, and the junction held 10 bases outside the gene matches. DNA of the CDR3: TGTGCCAGCTTAGGACAGGCTCGAGGCTACGAGCAGTACTTC. It is translated as CASLGQARGYEQYF.

This clone was seen only a few times. The chain recombines TRBV5-4 with TRBJ2-2, with 11 bases aligning to TRBD2. From germline, CDR1 is SGHNT and CDR2 YYREEE (reference sequence). V was clipped by 0 bases and J by 5 bases; unmatched bases: 6. This CDR3 region has 17 residues. Here the CDR3 DNA reads TGTGCCAGCAGCTTGGGACCTAGCGGGAGGCGGACCGGGGAGCTGTTTTTT. It specifies CASSLGPSGRRTGELFF.

CDR3 nucleotide sequence: TGTGCCAGCAGCGTAGGGGGGGGCTCCCTCGAGCAGTACTTC. Amino acid sequence: CASSVGGGSLEQYF. V usage is TRBV7-9 and J usage is TRBJ2-7; possible D gene TRBD2, 7 bases. Deletions cut 5 bases from V and 6 bases from J, with 17 bases between. Germline V lookup: CDR1 SEHNR, CDR2 FQNEAQ (reference sequence). This CDR3 has 14 amino acids.

This clone is categorized as medium-sized. The rearrangement links TRBV2 to TRBJ1-2, with D perhaps TRBD1 (6 bases). V was trimmed by 10 bases and J by 8 bases, leaving 17 bases between them. The CDR3 covers 12 residues. Germline CDR1 and CDR2: SNHLY and FYNNEI. CDR3 in amino acids: CANINRERGYTF. CDR3 nucleotide sequence: TGTGCCAACATCAACAGGGAGCGCGGCTACACCTTC. Supplemented by reference TRBV2 and TRBJ1-2, the full variable domain reads EPEVTQTPSHQVTQMGQEVILRCVPISNHLYFYWYRQILGQKVEFLVSFYNNEISEKSEIFDDQFSVERPDGSNFTLKIRSTKLEDSAMYFCANINRERGYTFGSGTRLTVV.

The chain couples TRBV18 to TRBJ2-1; no reliable D call. The CDR3 loop spans 14 amino acids. The germline V gene has CDR1 KGHSH and CDR2 LQKENI. V gave up 3 bases and J gave up 2 bases, with 8 bases separating them. CDR3 DNA: TGTGCCAGCTCACCCCCTAAAGCCTACAATGAGCAGTTCTTC. It is translated as CASSPPKAYNEQFF.

The table lists this clone with a few counts. The chain links TRBV10-3 to TRBJ2-6; 7 nucleotides line up with TRBD2. From germline, CDR1 is ENHRY and CDR2 SYGVKD. V shed 8 bases and J 2 bases; nucleotides not matched to a gene: 0. The CDR3 totals 13 residues. CDR3 region: CAIGGAGANVLTF. The CDR3 DNA reads as TGTGCCATCGGGGGGGCTGGGGCCAACGTCCTGACTTTC.

The sample holds one count of this clone. The chain carries TRBV2 and TRBJ2-7; 8 bases are shared with TRBD1. This CDR3 is built from 13 residues. The V and J ends lost 6 bases and 4 bases, in that order; junction bases with no gene match: 5. Per germline, CDR1 SNHLY and CDR2 FYNNEI. The CDR3 DNA reads as TGTGCCAGCAGGTGGCAGGGGGCGTACGAGCAGTACTTC. Its translation is CASRWQGAYEQYF.

The chain couples TRBV28 to TRBJ2-7; D perhaps matches TRBD1 (6 bases). This CDR3 region has 13 residues. CDR1 is MDHEN and CDR2 is SYDVKM in the germline V gene. V was trimmed by 7 bases and J by 3 bases, leaving 13 bases between them. The CDR3 DNA is TGTGCCAGCATGTCGCGACAGGACTACGAGCAGTACTTC. Its protein product is CASMSRQDYEQYF.

The chain couples TRBV11-3 to TRBJ2-1; 7 nucleotides match TRBD2. This CDR3 region has 16 residues. V trimming: 3 bases; J trimming: 1 base; junction bases outside the gene matches: 6. Per germline, CDR1 SGHNT and CDR2 YENEEA. The CDR3 sequence: CASSLGGAGSYNEQFF. As DNA, the CDR3 is TGTGCCAGCAGCTTGGGAGGAGCGGGGTCCTACAATGAGCAGTTCTTC.

V is TRBV11-3 and J is TRBJ1-4, with TRBD1 identical over 9 bases. This CDR3 spans 14 amino acids. The germline CDR1 and CDR2 sequences are SGHNT and YENEEA. V shed 5 bases, J shed 8 bases, and the junction held 6 bases outside the gene matches. The CDR3 nucleotides are TGTGCCAGCAGCCGACGACAGGGGGGGGAAAAACTGTTTTTT. It translates to CASSRRQGGEKLFF.

The chain combines TRBV7-2 with TRBJ1-1; a weak D match, TRBD1 (5 bases). Between the trimmed V and J ends, which lost 5 bases and 1 base, there was a span of 17 bases. Germline V lookup: CDR1 SGHTA, CDR2 FQGNSA. The CDR3 is made up of 16 amino acids. In nucleotides, the CDR3 is TGTGCCAGCAGCCTTTCAAAATGGGGCGGGAACACTGAAGCTTTCTTT. Encoded protein: CASSLSKWGGNTEAFF.

CDR3 DNA: TGTGCCAGCAGTGTGACCGAGACTAGCGGGGGATCTGAGCAGTTCTTC. Translating it yields CASSVTETSGGSEQFF. The rearrangement joins TRBV2 to TRBJ2-1, with 12 bases lining up with TRBD2. Germline V gives CDR1 SNHLY, CDR2 FYNNEI. J lost 9 bases, V lost 4 bases, and 10 bases had no gene match. The length of the CDR3 is 16 residues.

This clone appeared a few times. The chain carries TRBV7-9 and TRBJ2-5, with 7 bases aligning to TRBD1. Germline CDR1 SEHNR, CDR2 FQNEAQ (reference sequence). The trim removed 4 bases at V and 1 base at J, leaving 9 bases unmatched. This CDR3 spans 16 amino acids. In DNA form, the CDR3 reads TGTGCCAGCAGCTCACCCTTTAGACAGGGCCAAGAGACCCAGTACTTC. As protein: CASSSPFRQGQETQYF.

The chain carries TRBV2 and TRBJ1-5; tentatively, D is TRBD1 (5 bases). Trimming shortened V by 4 bases and J by 7 bases, and 11 bases separated the two germline ends. Germline V gives CDR1 SNHLY, CDR2 FYNNEI. This CDR3 has 13 amino acids. CDR3 protein: CASSAGVKQPQHF. CDR3 coding DNA: TGTGCCAGCAGTGCGGGGGTGAAGCAGCCCCAGCATTTT.

The V and J genes are TRBV23-1 and TRBJ1-2, with D possibly being TRBD1 (6 bases). TRBV23-1 is sorted into the ORF group, with uncertain function. Trimming pared 6 bases from V and 8 bases from J, leaving 22 bases between. CDR3 size: 15 residues. CDR3 protein: CASSRGGDNPGGYTF. The CDR3 DNA sequence: TGCGCCAGCAGCCGGGGAGGGGACAACCCGGGGGGCTACACCTTC.

The rearrangement joins TRBV11-2 to TRBJ1-4; possible D gene TRBD1, 5 bases. Trimming took 5 bases from V and 12 from J, leaving 13 bases between them. Germline V CDR1 and CDR2: SGHAT, FQNNGV. CDR3 length equals 12 residues. CDR3 nucleotides: TGTGCCAGCAGCGCCCCAGCCAGGGAACTGTTTTTT. Translation: CASSAPARELFF.

In its sample, this clone was seen once. This sequence joins TRBV18 and TRBJ2-3; 9 nucleotides align to TRBD1. Germline trimming cut 3 bases from V and 5 bases from J; bases unmatched to any gene: 6. Germline V lookup: CDR1 KGHSH, CDR2 LQKENI. The CDR3 consists of 15 residues. CDR3 DNA sequence: TGTGCCAGCTCACCGGGGACAGGGCGACGAGATACGCAGTATTTT. Translating it yields CASSPGTGRRDTQYF. The whole variable domain, filled in from reference TRBV18 and TRBJ2-3, reads NAGVMQNPRHLVRRRGQEARLRCSPMKGHSHVYWYRQLPEEGLKFMVYLQKENIIDESGMPKERFSAEFPKEGPSILRIQQVVRGDSAAYFCASSPGTGRRDTQYFGPGTRLTVL.

The chain has TRBV19 and TRBJ1-3; D perhaps matches TRBD1 (5 bases). The germline gives CDR1 LNHDA, CDR2 SQIVND (reference sequence). The CDR3 length is 16 residues. Trimming shortened V by 7 bases and J by 0 bases, and 16 bases separated the two germline ends. The CDR3 DNA reads as TGTGCCAGTACCCCCACAGGACCGAGCTCTGGAAACACCATATATTTT. Translation gives CASTPTGPSSGNTIYF.

V gene TRBV12-5 combines with J gene TRBJ1-5; D possibly corresponds to TRBD1 (6 bases). V shed 5 bases and J shed 5 bases, with 16 bases lying between them. The CDR3 loop spans 15 amino acids. From germline, CDR1 is LGHNT and CDR2 FRNRAP. The CDR3 sequence: CASGAHGGTYQPQHF. The CDR3 DNA reads TGTGCTAGTGGTGCCCACGGGGGGACATATCAGCCCCAGCATTTT.